A single sample gave rise to the 20 T cell receptor beta chains below, sequenced in a study of shared clonotypes between healthy human individuals. Measured with immunoSEQ multiplex PCR; TCRdb has only the in-frame clones, and not every one. This table holds around 2,100,000 clones, about 95% found once. Terminally differentiated effector memory CD45RA+ cells were excluded by CCR7 positive selection of CD45RO-negative cells. Sequencing was carried out using naive CD8+ T cells sorted from blood. These receptor sequences come from a man aged 18 to 29 in good health.

This chain uses TRBV7-8 with TRBJ1-5; 8 bases match TRBD1. Germline CDR1 SGHVS, CDR2 FQNEAQ. The CDR3 consists of 14 residues. V dropped 5 bases and J dropped 5; count of bases not matched to a gene: 5. The CDR3 bases are TGTGCCAGCAGCATACAGGGGGGGGATCAGCCCCAGCATTTT. This gives the protein CASSIQGGDQPQHF.

The J gene is TRBJ1-2, the V gene TRBV10-2, with D possibly being TRBD1 (6 bases). The CDR3 sequence is 12 residues long. The V end was cut by 7 bases, the J end by 3 bases, with 9 bases between. Germline V lookup: CDR1 WSHSY, CDR2 SAAADI. The CDR3 protein is CASTEGDYGYTF. DNA of the CDR3: TGCGCCAGCACCGAGGGGGACTATGGCTACACCTTC.

V and J are TRBV30 and TRBJ2-1, with 9 bases that match TRBD1. This CDR3 contains 13 residues. The ends lost 1 base at V and 8 bases at J; junction bases unmatched: 3. Germline assignment: CDR1 GTSNPN and CDR2 SVGIG (reference sequence). CDR3 coding DNA: TGTGCCTGGAGTGGACAGGGGGGCGATGAGCAGTTCTTC. As protein: CAWSGQGGDEQFF.

This chain links TRBV7-9 with TRBJ2-3; the D is unclear. V lost 2 bases and J 2 bases, leaving 8 bases between the germline ends. The CDR3 contains 14 residues. The germline gives CDR1 SEHNR, CDR2 FQNEAQ (reference sequence). The CDR3 loop is CASSLLILTDTQYF. Written as DNA, the CDR3 is TGTGCCAGCAGCTTACTTATACTCACAGATACGCAGTATTTT.

The chain carries TRBV27 and TRBJ2-7; TRBD2 is a possible D gene (6 bases). V dropped 9 bases and J dropped 1 base, with 16 bases sitting between them. Germline V gene data show CDR1 as MNHEY and CDR2 as SMNVEV (reference sequence). The CDR3 length is 14 residues. The CDR3 reads CASRRREGSYEQYF. The CDR3 DNA is TGTGCCAGTCGGAGGCGGGAAGGATCCTACGAGCAGTACTTC.

The V and J genes are TRBV5-4 and TRBJ1-3; maybe TRBD1 (5 bases). This CDR3 region has 18 residues. Germline assignment: CDR1 SGHNT and CDR2 YYREEE (reference sequence). V was cut by 1 base and J by 0 bases, with 17 bases left in between. The chain's CDR3 is CASSLLVQERLSGNTIYF. The CDR3 region has the DNA TGTGCCAGCAGCTTGCTCGTACAGGAGAGGCTCTCTGGAAACACCATATATTTT.

The chain couples TRBV10-1 to TRBJ2-1; 9 bases line up with TRBD1. The CDR3 is made up of 17 amino acids. CDR1 is WNHNN and CDR2 is SYGVQD in the germline V gene (reference sequence). V shed 4 bases, J shed 6 bases, and the junction held 13 bases outside the gene matches. The CDR3 DNA reads TGCGCCAGCAGTGCATTTGAATGGACAGGGGTTCCCAATGAGCAGTTCTTC. It specifies CASSAFEWTGVPNEQFF.

This chain joins TRBV7-9 and TRBJ1-2; TRBD1 matches 12 bases. The CDR3 runs to 15 residues. From germline, CDR1 is SEHNR and CDR2 FQNEAQ (reference sequence). The trim removed 5 bases at V and 6 bases at J, leaving 7 bases unmatched. CDR3 DNA: TGTGCCAGCAGCAGCCGGGACAGGGGGCTGGATGGCTACACCTTC. Its translation is CASSSRDRGLDGYTF.

The chain carries TRBV6-1 and TRBJ1-2; D remains unclear. V lost 3 bases, J lost 0 bases, and 14 bases lay in between. The CDR3 is 16 amino acids. The germline CDR1 and CDR2 sequences are MNHNS and SASEGT. The CDR3 DNA is TGTGCCAGCAGTGAGTGGAGTCTGGGATCTAACTATGGCTACACCTTC. Translation: CASSEWSLGSNYGYTF.

V gene TRBV19 combines with J gene TRBJ2-1; maybe TRBD2 (6 bases). This CDR3 has 14 residues. Germline CDR1 and CDR2: LNHDA and SQIVND (reference sequence). Trimming cost V 9 bases and J 0 bases, with 12 bases left between them. The CDR3 spells CASNGGNSYNEQFF. CDR3 bases: TGTGCCAGCAATGGGGGGAACTCCTACAATGAGCAGTTCTTC.

The chain has TRBV6-4 and TRBJ2-3, with 7 bases that match TRBD2. Germline V gene lookup returns CDR1 MRHNA and CDR2 SNTAGT. The CDR3 has 19 residues. V was pared by 6 bases and J by 1 base, with 19 bases of the junction left unmatched. In DNA, the CDR3 is TGTGCCAGCAGCCCGGAACCGGGACTAACGGTTGGCGGCACAGATACGCAGTATTTT. Translating it yields CASSPEPGLTVGGTDTQYF.

The V and J genes are TRBV7-9 and TRBJ2-7; D remains ambiguous. This CDR3 contains 13 residues. From germline, CDR1 is SEHNR and CDR2 FQNEAQ (reference sequence). With 4 bases removed from V and 4 bases from J, the gap between germline ends came to 11 bases. The CDR3 spells CASSSALFYEQYF. CDR3 bases: TGTGCCAGCAGCTCAGCCCTTTTTTACGAGCAGTACTTC.

In regard to this clone: Other DNA sequences in this specimen translate into the identical CDR3. J is TRBJ2-2 and V is TRBV27; D ambiguous. Germline assignment: CDR1 MNHEY and CDR2 SMNVEV (reference sequence). V lost 6 bases, J lost 1 base, and 0 bases lay in between. This CDR3 region has 11 residues. CDR3 in amino acids: CASRNTGELFF. The CDR3 DNA reads as TGTGCCAGCAGGAACACCGGGGAGCTGTTTTTT.

The genes are TRBV7-6 and TRBJ2-3, with D unclear. V was clipped by 1 base and J by 3 bases, with 20 bases between them. Germline V CDR1 and CDR2: SGHVS, FNYEAQ. CDR3 length: 18 residues. Written as DNA, the CDR3 is TGTGCCAGCAGCTTAGGGGTAGGAGAGGCCCTAATAACAGATACGCAGTATTTT. It codes for CASSLGVGEALITDTQYF.

The chain recombines TRBV25-1 with TRBJ2-5; D tentatively fits TRBD1 or TRBD2 (5 bases each). V dropped 0 bases and J dropped 4 bases, with 12 bases sitting between them. The germline gives CDR1 MGHDK, CDR2 SYGVNS. The CDR3 has 15 amino acids. The CDR3 DNA sequence: TGTGCCAGCAGTGAATATAGAGGGGTGGGAGAGACCCAGTACTTC. It specifies CASSEYRGVGETQYF.

The chain couples TRBV7-8 to TRBJ2-1; maybe TRBD2 (6 bases). The CDR3 sequence is 16 residues long. Per the germline V gene, CDR1 is SGHVS and CDR2 is FQNEAQ. V was cut by 5 bases and J by 6 bases, with 20 bases left in between. CDR3: CASSLSLWGSGNEQFF. The CDR3 DNA reads TGTGCCAGCAGCCTCTCTCTTTGGGGTAGCGGCAATGAGCAGTTCTTC.

This clone was seen a handful of times. The sample carries other DNA sequences with the same CDR3. The chain couples TRBV2 to TRBJ1-4; the D is unclear. The germline V and J ends were trimmed by 1 base and 8 bases, with 2 bases remaining between them. The length of the CDR3 is 11 residues. CDR1 is SNHLY and CDR2 is FYNNEI in the germline V gene. CDR3 bases: TGTGCCAGCAGTGAAGGGGAAAAACTGTTTTTT. Protein: CASSEGEKLFF.

This clone showed up just a few times. This rearrangement joins TRBV5-4 to TRBJ1-6, with a tentative D call TRBD1 (5 bases). Germline V CDR1 and CDR2: SGHNT, YYREEE (reference sequence). This CDR3 contains 16 residues. V was clipped by 4 bases and J by 5 bases, with 16 bases between them. The CDR3 sequence is CASSPEGWQDNSPLHF. The CDR3, as DNA: TGTGCCAGCAGCCCCGAGGGGTGGCAGGATAATTCACCCCTCCACTTT.

In nucleotides, the CDR3 is TGTGCCATCAGTGTAGTAGCAGGGGGCAATAACAATGAGCAGTTCTTC. This codes for CAISVVAGGNNNEQFF. J is TRBJ2-1 and V is TRBV10-3, with TRBD1 identical over 8 bases. From germline, CDR1 is ENHRY and CDR2 SYGVKD. The length of the CDR3 is 16 residues. The trim removed 4 bases at V and 5 bases at J, leaving 10 bases unmatched.

This chain connects TRBV9 to TRBJ1-6; D remains unclear. Germline V gene data show CDR1 as SGDLS and CDR2 as YYNGEE. Trimming took off 0 bases at V and 7 bases at J, with 11 bases between the two ends. This CDR3 has 15 residues. CDR3 loop: CASSVEHPWNSPLHF. The CDR3 region has the DNA TGTGCCAGCAGCGTAGAGCATCCGTGGAATTCACCCCTCCACTTT.